This entry lists 24 T cell receptor beta chains sequenced from one sample in a study of breast tumors, draining lymph nodes, adjacent tissues. TCRdb called the multiplex PCR reads again in MiXCR, with one record for every CDR3 protein. The repertoire includes fewer than 150,000 distinct CDR3 sequences, around 21% of them detected once, and roughly 2% sits in the top ten. Breast cancer patients provided tissue from their axillary draining lymph nodes. The sequencing sample was made of axillary lymph node tissue. The receptors shown here come from a female donor with breast cancer. Some clones in this sample may be carry-over from other donors' samples.

On this clonotype: This may stem from a read error, because a much larger clone lies one nucleotide away. The gene calls are TRBV20-1 and TRBJ2-1, with D hard to call. The V gene's germline CDR1 is DFQATT and CDR2 SNEGSKA (reference sequence). The CDR3 loop spans 14 amino acids. In nucleotides, the CDR3 is TGCAGTGCTAGAGTACTTAGCTCCTACAATGAGCAGCTCTTC. Its protein is CSARVLSSYNEQLF.

Many counts were recorded for this clonotype. This rearrangement joins TRBV20-1 to TRBJ2-2, with 12 bases identical to TRBD2. CDR1 is DFQATT, CDR2 SNEGSKA, per germline (reference sequence). The CDR3 has 15 amino acids. Trimming at V came to 3 bases and at J to 6 bases, leaving 5 bases not matched to a gene. The CDR3 reads CSASPLAGGAGELFF. In DNA, the CDR3 is TGCAGTGCTAGTCCCCTAGCGGGAGGGGCCGGGGAGCTGTTTTTT.

This clonotype was recorded many times. A read error may account for a junction end that differs from germline. This chain links TRBV7-9 with TRBJ2-7; D gene uncertain. The CDR3 extends over 16 amino acids. Germline CDR1 is SEHNR and CDR2 is FQNEAQ (reference sequence). CDR3 residues: CASSLASGSNALQVNF. CDR3 coding DNA: TGTGCCAGCAGCTTAGCGTCTGGCAGTAACGCGCTCCAGGTGAACTTC.

The table lists this clonotype with many counts. The chain combines TRBV7-6 with TRBJ2-3; 10 nucleotides line up with TRBD1. Germline CDR1 reads SGHVS; CDR2 reads FNYEAQ. V lost 3 bases to trimming and J lost 6 bases; unmatched junction nucleotides: 3. This CDR3 is 14 amino acids long. Here the CDR3 DNA reads TGTGCCAGCAGCTTGACAGGGGGCTTTGATACGCAGTATTTT. Its translation is CASSLTGGFDTQYF.

The sample holds many counts of this clonotype. The rearrangement joins TRBV18 to TRBJ1-6, with D perhaps matching TRBD1 (6 bases). The CDR3 has 16 amino acids. The V and J ends lost 2 bases and 4 bases respectively, with 12 bases between them. Germline CDR1 reads KGHSH; CDR2 reads LQKENI. The CDR3 nucleotides read TGTGCCAGCTCACCATCGGACAGACCATATAATTCACCCCTCCACTTT. This gives the protein CASSPSDRPYNSPLHF.

As for this clonotype: A clone one base away is much larger, so this may be a read error. This chain joins TRBV18 and TRBJ2-1; 8 bases match TRBD2. The CDR3 totals 15 residues. The germline CDR1 and CDR2 sequences are KGHSH and LQKENI. V shed 3 bases and J 6 bases; nucleotides not matched to a gene: 7. CDR3 in amino acids: CASSPGTRGINEQFF. The CDR3 region has the DNA TGTGCCAGCTCACCCGGGACTAGAGGAATCAATGAGCAGTTCTTC.

The sample holds many counts of this clonotype. The J gene is TRBJ2-1, the V gene TRBV6-6; D is undetermined. Trimming left V 4 bases short and J 13 bases short, with 14 bases between. This CDR3 has 12 amino acids. Germline values: CDR1 MNHNY, CDR2 SVGAGI (reference sequence). CDR3 in amino acids: CASSSQLRPQFF. The DNA of the CDR3 is TGTGCCAGCAGTTCCCAACTCAGACCCCAGTTCTTC.

This clonotype was seen at least ten times. The rearrangement uses TRBV7-3 and TRBJ2-2; TRBD2 might be the D (9 bases). Trimming took 7 bases from V and 1 from J, leaving 22 bases between them. This CDR3 has 18 amino acids. CDR1 SGHTA and CDR2 FQGTGA come from the germline V gene. The CDR3 protein is CASTYRGAGGMNTGELFF. The CDR3 DNA follows: TGTGCCAGCACCTACAGGGGGGCGGGAGGGATGAACACCGGGGAGCTGTTTTTT.

This clonotype was counted ten times or more. The rearrangement joins TRBV4-2 to TRBJ2-5, with 8 bases matching TRBD1. V gave up 0 bases and J gave up 5 bases; unmatched junction bases: 5. CDR1 and CDR2 (germline): LGHNA, YNFKEQ. The CDR3 extends over 15 amino acids. CDR3 sequence reads: CASSQEGQAGETQYF. Here the CDR3 DNA reads TGTGCCAGCAGCCAAGAGGGACAGGCGGGGGAGACCCAGTACTTC.

The gene calls are TRBV19 and TRBJ1-2; the D gene is possibly TRBD1 (6 bases). The V gene's germline CDR1 is LNHDA and CDR2 SQIVND (reference sequence). CDR3 length equals 15 residues. V shed 5 bases and J shed 5 bases, with 18 bases lying between them. The CDR3 nucleotides read TGTGCCAGTAGTGCCCCGGGGGCAGGGAAATATGGCTACACCTTC. It encodes CASSAPGAGKYGYTF. The variable domain in full, completed from reference TRBV19 and TRBJ1-2, reads DGGITQSPKYLFRKEGQNVTLSCEQNLNHDAMYWYRQDPGQGLRLIYYSQIVNDFQKGDIAEGYSVSREKKESFPLTVTSAQKNPTAFYLCASSAPGAGKYGYTFGSGTRLTVV.

This clonotype was recorded many times. This chain joins TRBV18 and TRBJ2-3, with TRBD2 matching 9 bases. The CDR3 runs to 17 residues. V lost 3 bases and J lost 4; bases outside the gene matches: 11. In germline, CDR1 is KGHSH, CDR2 LQKENI. The CDR3 region is CASSPTGTTSGSDTQYF. CDR3 in DNA: TGTGCCAGCTCACCCACCGGGACCACTAGCGGGTCAGATACGCAGTATTTT.

Ten or more counts support this clonotype. The V call is TRBV19, the J call TRBJ1-2; D is ambiguous. The germline V gene has CDR1 LNHDA and CDR2 SQIVND (reference sequence). CDR3 length: 12 amino acids. V was cut by 6 bases and J by 7 bases, with 12 bases left in between. CDR3 amino acids: CASRGSLGGYTF. DNA for the CDR3: TGTGCCAGTAGGGGCAGTCTAGGTGGCTACACCTTC.

This clonotype was recorded a few times. This may be a read error, as it is one base from a much larger clone. The V call is TRBV4-1, the J call TRBJ2-3, with unresolved D. The germline V and J ends were trimmed by 4 bases and 0 bases, with 11 bases remaining between them. CDR1 and CDR2 from the germline V gene are MGHRA and YSYEKL. This CDR3 comprises 15 residues. CDR3 nucleotide sequence: TGCGCCAGCAGCCCTCGAGCGAGTAGCACAGATACGCAGTATTTT. Amino acids: CASSPRASSTDTQYF.

To note about this clonotype: A much larger clone is a single base away; this may be a read error. The final CDR3 position lacks the conserved phenylalanine or tryptophan, pointing to a likely read error. V usage is TRBV4-1 and J usage is TRBJ2-2; D is undetermined. This CDR3 region has 14 residues. Germline values: CDR1 MGHRA, CDR2 YSYEKL. V shed 0 bases and J shed 6 bases, with 8 bases lying between them. The CDR3 DNA reads as TGCGCCAGCAGCCAAGACACTATCCCCGGGGAGCTGTTTCTT. Amino acid sequence: CASSQDTIPGELFL.

This chain connects TRBV6-6 to TRBJ1-2; no definite D call. V was cut by 6 bases and J by 8 bases, with 19 bases left in between. Germline values: CDR1 MNHNY, CDR2 SVGAGI (reference sequence). CDR3 length: 14 amino acids. CDR3 sequence (DNA): TGTGCCAGCAGCCCCCCTGGGCAGGCGCCCGGCTACACCTTC. This encodes CASSPPGQAPGYTF.

Comment on this clonotype: Being one base from a much bigger clone, this may be a read error. The conserved phenylalanine or tryptophan is not found at the CDR3 terminus, so this likely reflects a read error. The rearrangement joins TRBV25-1 to TRBJ2-7; 7 bases agree with TRBD1. The V gene's germline CDR1 is MGHDK and CDR2 SYGVNS. The CDR3 length is 14 residues. The V and J ends lost 5 bases and 0 bases, in that order; junction bases with no gene match: 4. CDR3 region: CASSIQGTSYEQYL. The DNA of the CDR3 is TGTGCCAGCAGTATACAGGGGACCTCCTACGAGCAGTACCTC.

This clonotype was seen only a few times. Possible read error: a much larger clone is one base away. The chain uses TRBV7-9 and TRBJ2-1; TRBD2 aligns across 12 bases. V shed 8 bases and J 7 bases; nucleotides not matched to a gene: 6. Germline values: CDR1 SEHNR, CDR2 FQNEAQ (reference sequence). The CDR3 covers 14 residues. CDR3 sequence reads: CASGSGLAGNEQFF. CDR3 DNA sequence: TGTGCCAGCGGCTCCGGACTAGCGGGAAATGAGCAGTTCTTC.

As to this clonotype: This could be a read error, since a much larger clone is one nucleotide away. V and J are TRBV7-2 and TRBJ2-1; D not certain. Per the germline V gene, CDR1 is SGHTA and CDR2 is FQGNSA. The CDR3 extends over 15 amino acids. The CDR3 here is CAGSYRHVTYNEQFF. CDR3 DNA: TGTGCCGGCAGCTACCGACACGTAACCTACAATGAGCAGTTCTTC.

The table lists this clonotype with many counts. This chain joins TRBV7-9 and TRBJ2-1; weak D call: TRBD2 (5 bases). Germline V gene data show CDR1 as SEHNR and CDR2 as FQNEAQ (reference sequence). Trimming stripped 1 base from V and 7 bases from J, with 11 bases between. This CDR3 is built from 14 residues. The CDR3 loop is CASSLVLGGNEQFF. The CDR3 DNA reads TGTGCCAGCAGCTTAGTCTTGGGCGGGAATGAGCAGTTCTTC.

This clonotype was seen ten or more times. This chain links TRBV19 with TRBJ1-2; 7 bases align to TRBD1. Germline CDR1 and CDR2: LNHDA and SQIVND (reference sequence). CDR3 length: 15 residues. Trimming at V came to 9 bases and at J to 4 bases, leaving 14 bases not matched to a gene. In DNA form, the CDR3 reads TGTGCCAGCAACGGGATAAAGACAGGGTCCTATGGCTACACCTTC. It is translated as CASNGIKTGSYGYTF.

This clonotype has a count of ten or more. J is TRBJ2-5 and V is TRBV30, with 7 bases fitting TRBD1. This CDR3 region has 14 residues. V was clipped by 0 bases and J by 2 bases; unmatched bases: 3. Per germline, CDR1 GTSNPN and CDR2 SVGIG (reference sequence). The CDR3 region has the DNA TGTGCCTGGAGTGTACCGGGACAGCAAGAGACCCAGTACTTC. Residues: CAWSVPGQQETQYF.

The chain joins TRBV18 to TRBJ1-2; perhaps TRBD1 as D (6 bases). CDR3 length: 16 residues. Trimming cost V 0 bases and J 6 bases, with 17 bases left between them. CDR1 is KGHSH and CDR2 is LQKENI in the germline V gene. DNA for the CDR3: TGTGCCAGCTCACCACCGAGGGGGGGCGGCAACCATGGCTACACCTTC. It specifies CASSPPRGGGNHGYTF.

Many counts were recorded for this clonotype. V and J are TRBV19 and TRBJ2-7; 8 bases are shared with TRBD2. Trimming at V came to 0 bases and at J to 2 bases, leaving 3 bases not matched to a gene. Germline V gene sequence: CDR1 LNHDA, CDR2 SQIVND (reference sequence). The CDR3 extends over 15 amino acids. This CDR3 is CASSIDGRVTYEQYF. DNA of the CDR3: TGTGCCAGTAGTATAGACGGGAGGGTGACCTACGAGCAGTACTTC. The full variable domain, in which reference TRBV19 and TRBJ2-7 provide the parts outside the CDR3, is DGGITQSPKYLFRKEGQNVTLSCEQNLNHDAMYWYRQDPGQGLRLIYYSQIVNDFQKGDIAEGYSVSREKKESFPLTVTSAQKNPTAFYLCASSIDGRVTYEQYFGPGTRLTVT.

Ten or more counts support this clonotype. V is TRBV5-1 and J is TRBJ2-1; 8 bases map to TRBD2. The CDR3 is made up of 15 amino acids. V was pared by 5 bases and J by 7 bases, with 11 bases of the junction left unmatched. The V gene's germline CDR1 is SGHRS and CDR2 YFSETQ. CDR3 nucleotide sequence: TGCGCCAGCAGACCTCCGGGACTAGAGACGAATGAGCAGTTCTTC. This gives the protein CASRPPGLETNEQFF.